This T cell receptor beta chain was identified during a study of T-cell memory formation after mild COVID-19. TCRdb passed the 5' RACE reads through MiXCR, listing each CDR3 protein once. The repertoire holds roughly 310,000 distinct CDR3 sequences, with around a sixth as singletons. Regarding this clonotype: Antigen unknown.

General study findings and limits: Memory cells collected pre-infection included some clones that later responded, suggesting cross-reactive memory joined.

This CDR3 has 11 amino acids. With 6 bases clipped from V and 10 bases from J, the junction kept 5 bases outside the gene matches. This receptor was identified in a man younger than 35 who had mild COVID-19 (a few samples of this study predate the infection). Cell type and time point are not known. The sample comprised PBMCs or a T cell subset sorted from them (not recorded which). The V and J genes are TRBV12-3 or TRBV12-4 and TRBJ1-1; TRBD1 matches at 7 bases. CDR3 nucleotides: TGTGCCAGCAGGTTTCGGGACAGAGCTTTCTTT. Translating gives CASRFRDRAFF.